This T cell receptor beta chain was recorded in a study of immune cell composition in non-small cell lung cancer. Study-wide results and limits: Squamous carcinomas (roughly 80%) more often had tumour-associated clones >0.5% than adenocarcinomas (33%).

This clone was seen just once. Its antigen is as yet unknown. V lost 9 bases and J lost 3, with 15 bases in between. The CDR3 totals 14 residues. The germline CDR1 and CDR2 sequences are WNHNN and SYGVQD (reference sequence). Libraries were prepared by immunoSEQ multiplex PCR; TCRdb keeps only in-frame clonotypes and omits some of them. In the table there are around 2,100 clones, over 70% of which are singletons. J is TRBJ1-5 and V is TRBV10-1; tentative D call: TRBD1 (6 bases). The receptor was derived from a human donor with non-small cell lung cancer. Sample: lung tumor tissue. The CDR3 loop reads CASFRGRDNQPQHF. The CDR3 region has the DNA TGCGCCAGTTTCAGGGGTCGTGACAATCAGCCCCAGCATTTT.